This passage covers 7 T cell receptor beta chains from one sample sequenced in a study of T cells in Graves' hyperthyroidism and ophthalmopathy. RNA transcripts served as the template for amplifying TCR beta CDR3 regions. With the HTBI primer set, the TCR CDR3 went through a first round of RT-PCR. Using its own MiXCR run on the multiplex PCR reads, TCRdb lists one record per CDR3 protein. The table lists fewer than 650,000 distinct CDR3 sequences, approximately 14% of them singletons. The sequencing sample was made of blood. These receptors were collected from a woman aged 35 to 49 with Graves' hyperthyroidism.

The sample holds a few counts of this clonotype. CDR3 nucleotides: TGTGCCAGCAGCTCACAGGGGGGGGGCTATGGCTACACCTTC. This codes for CASSSQGGGYGYTF. This rearrangement joins TRBV7-2 to TRBJ1-2; TRBD1 agrees at 8 bases. Germline V gives CDR1 SGHTA, CDR2 FQGNSA. V trimming: 4 bases; J trimming: 4 bases; junction bases outside the gene matches: 5. There are 14 residues in the CDR3.

The rearrangement uses TRBV6-2 or TRBV6-3 and TRBJ2-3, with D possibly matching TRBD2 (7 bases). The CDR3 covers 14 residues. The V gene's germline CDR1 is MNHEY and CDR2 SVGEGT. V lost 6 bases and J lost 0, with 10 bases in between. CDR3 residues: CASRKGGSTDTQYF. Written as DNA, the CDR3 is TGTGCCAGCAGGAAGGGGGGGAGCACAGATACGCAGTATTTT.

In the case of this clonotype: With a much larger clone just one base away, this may be a read error. The V gene is TRBV5-1, the J gene TRBJ1-1; D uncertain. There are 14 residues in the CDR3. Germline CDR1 is SGHRS and CDR2 is YFSETQ. The CDR3 nucleotides read TGCGTCAGCAGCCGTAGGGTTCGGGGCACTGAAGCTTTCTTT. This sequence encodes CVSSRRVRGTEAFF.

This clonotype was counted ten times or more. This chain links TRBV3-1 with TRBJ1-1; D gene ambiguous. The CDR3 is 13 amino acids. Trimming cost V 4 bases and J 4 bases, with 10 bases left between them. Per germline, CDR1 LGHDT and CDR2 YNNKEL (reference sequence). The CDR3 sequence is CASSPRLGTEAFF. CDR3 DNA sequence: TGTGCCAGCAGCCCCCGCCTGGGCACTGAAGCTTTCTTT.

This clonotype was observed at least ten times. The chain is built from TRBV7-9 and TRBJ1-2; TRBD1 is a possible D gene (5 bases). Trimming took off 4 bases at V and 5 bases at J, with 11 bases between the two ends. The CDR3 is 13 amino acids. The germline gives CDR1 SEHNR, CDR2 FQNEAQ (reference sequence). Here the CDR3 DNA reads TGTGCCAGCAGCTCCAGGGAGCCTTATGGCTACACCTTC. This gives the protein CASSSREPYGYTF.

This clonotype was recorded at least ten times. This sequence joins TRBV27 and TRBJ1-6; 7 bases line up with TRBD1. J gave up 7 bases and V 5 bases, and 8 bases lay outside the gene matches. The CDR3 extends over 15 amino acids. Germline V lookup: CDR1 MNHEY, CDR2 SMNVEV (reference sequence). CDR3 residues: CASSAPGQLNSPLHF. The CDR3 bases are TGTGCCAGCAGTGCTCCGGGACAGTTAAATTCACCCCTCCACTTT.

This clonotype was counted a few times. The chain carries TRBV7-9 and TRBJ2-7, with unresolved D. Germline CDR1 is SEHNR and CDR2 is FQNEAQ (reference sequence). The CDR3 is made up of 13 amino acids. V was trimmed by 5 bases and J by 7 bases, leaving 15 bases between them. The CDR3 loop reads CASSRRTSEEQYF. DNA for the CDR3: TGTGCCAGCAGCCGTCGGACCTCCGAGGAGCAGTACTTC.